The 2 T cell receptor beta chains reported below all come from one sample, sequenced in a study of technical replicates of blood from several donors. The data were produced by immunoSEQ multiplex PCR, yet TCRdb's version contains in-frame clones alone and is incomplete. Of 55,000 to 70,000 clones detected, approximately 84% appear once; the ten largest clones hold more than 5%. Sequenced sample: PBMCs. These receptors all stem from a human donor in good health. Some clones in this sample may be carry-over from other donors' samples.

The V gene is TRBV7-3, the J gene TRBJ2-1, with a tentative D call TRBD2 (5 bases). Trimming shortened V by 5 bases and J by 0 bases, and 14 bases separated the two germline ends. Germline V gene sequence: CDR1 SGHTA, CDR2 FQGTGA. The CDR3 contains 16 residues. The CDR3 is CASSQDGGSSYNEQFF. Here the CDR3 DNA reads TGTGCCAGCAGCCAAGATGGAGGTAGCTCCTACAATGAGCAGTTCTTC.

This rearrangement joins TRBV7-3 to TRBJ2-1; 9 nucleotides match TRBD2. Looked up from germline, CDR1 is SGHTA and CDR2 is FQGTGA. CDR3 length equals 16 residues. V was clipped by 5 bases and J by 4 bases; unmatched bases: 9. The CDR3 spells CASSETGLALYNEQFF. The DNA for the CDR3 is TGTGCCAGCAGCGAGACGGGACTAGCTCTATACAATGAGCAGTTCTTC.